This record covers a single T cell receptor beta chain. Its specificity is not known. The entry originates in a study of cytomegalovirus exposure and HLA in healthy donors. Overall study findings and caveats: HLA alleles were associated with 15,000 to 20,000 TCR beta sequences in a later analysis at 0.05 false discovery rate.

Germline assignment: CDR1 SGHTA and CDR2 FQGNSA. CDR3 length: 17 amino acids. V was trimmed by 1 base and J by 2 bases, leaving 16 bases between them. Vbeta (60) and Jbeta (13) primers were used in the PCR. Produced via immunoSEQ multiplex PCR; TCRdb's table is partial and in-frame only. Recorded for this sample: around 210,000 clones. The chain combines TRBV7-2 with TRBJ2-3; TRBD1 is a possible D gene (6 bases). Sequencing was done on a sample of PBMCs. The TCR was taken from a girl aged 2 to 10 in good health and CMV-seropositive. CDR3 amino acids: CASSLVVDSPVTDTQYF. Here the CDR3 DNA reads TGTGCCAGCAGCTTAGTGGTGGACAGCCCCGTCACAGATACGCAGTATTTT.